The clone carrying this T cell receptor (beta chain) was counted a few times. Its specificity is unknown. The sample is drawn from a study of cytomegalovirus exposure and HLA in healthy donors. The PCR made use of 60 Vbeta and 13 Jbeta primers. Assay: immunoSEQ multiplex PCR; the TCRdb copy retains only in-frame clones and omits some. The table lists around 300,000 clones, about 75% of them singletons. V lost 4 bases and J lost 7; bases outside the gene matches: 5. CDR1 and CDR2 (germline): SGHTA, FQGNSA. The CDR3 loop spans 16 amino acids. General study findings and limits: The authors excluded some V segments, including TRBV6-2 and TRBV6-3, as indistinguishable.

The chain joins TRBV7-2 to TRBJ2-1; 15 bases agree with TRBD2. The receptor comes from a female donor in good health and CMV-seronegative. The sequenced sample consisted of PBMCs. The CDR3 loop reads CASSSRGLAGGNEQFF. As DNA, the CDR3 is TGTGCCAGCAGCTCCCGAGGACTAGCGGGAGGGAATGAGCAGTTCTTC.